The 21 T cell receptor beta chains below all came from one sample that was sequenced in a study of cytomegalovirus exposure and HLA in healthy donors. Repertoires were generated with immunoSEQ multiplex PCR, while TCRdb's copy carries only in-frame clones and drops some. The sample yields roughly 70,000 clones, 94% seen once. The sample comprised PBMCs. The receptors originated from a man aged 18 to 29 in good health and CMV-seropositive.

J is TRBJ2-2 and V is TRBV7-3; D possibly corresponds to TRBD2 (6 bases). The CDR3 covers 16 residues. V lost 3 bases and J lost 6, with 17 bases in between. CDR1 is SGHTA and CDR2 is FQGTGA in the germline V gene. The CDR3 nucleotides read TGTGCCAGCAGCTTCACCGGGAGAAGCCAGGCCGGGGAGCTGTTTTTT. Translating it yields CASSFTGRSQAGELFF. Drawing the rest from reference TRBV7-3 and TRBJ2-2, the complete variable domain is GAGVSQTPSNKVTEKGKYVELRCDPISGHTALYWYRQSLGQGPEFLIYFQGTGAADDSGLPNDRFFAVRPEGSVSTLKIQRTERGDSAVYLCASSFTGRSQAGELFFGEGSRLTVL.

The V call is TRBV11-3, the J call TRBJ2-2; a possible D gene is TRBD2 (6 bases). This CDR3 comprises 15 residues. Germline values: CDR1 SGHNT, CDR2 YENEEA. With 5 bases removed from V and 2 bases from J, the gap between germline ends came to 12 bases. CDR3 sequence reads: CASSPSSVNTGELFF. CDR3 sequence (DNA): TGTGCCAGCAGCCCTTCTAGCGTCAACACCGGGGAGCTGTTTTTT.

This chain connects TRBV27 to TRBJ1-2; D gene ambiguous. Trimming pared 4 bases from V and 6 bases from J, leaving 12 bases between. This CDR3 is 13 amino acids long. Per the germline V gene, CDR1 is MNHEY and CDR2 is SMNVEV (reference sequence). CDR3 sequence: CASSYRTGDGYTF. CDR3 nucleotide sequence: TGTGCCAGCAGTTACCGGACGGGAGATGGCTACACCTTC.

This sequence joins TRBV6-6 and TRBJ2-1; D ambiguous. Germline values: CDR1 MNHNY, CDR2 SVGAGI (reference sequence). Trimming stripped 2 bases from V and 9 bases from J, with 11 bases between. The CDR3 is 13 residues long. The CDR3 reads CASSYGTLGEQFF. The CDR3 DNA sequence: TGTGCCAGCAGTTACGGTACCCTAGGTGAGCAGTTCTTC.

The genes are TRBV27 and TRBJ2-1; D might be TRBD2 (6 bases). CDR3 length: 16 residues. V was cut by 7 bases and J by 6 bases, with 22 bases left in between. CDR1 MNHEY and CDR2 SMNVEV come from the germline V gene (reference sequence). CDR3 coding DNA: TGTGCCAGCACCGACATCTCGGGAGAAGGGGTCAATGAGCAGTTCTTC. Amino acids: CASTDISGEGVNEQFF.

The chain employs TRBV10-3 and TRBJ2-6, with 9 bases lining up with TRBD1. From germline, CDR1 is ENHRY and CDR2 SYGVKD. The CDR3 is made up of 17 amino acids. V dropped 0 bases and J dropped 0; count of bases not matched to a gene: 0. CDR3 bases: TGTGCCATCAGTGAGTCGGGACAGGGCTCTGGGGCCAACGTCCTGACTTTC. This translates into CAISESGQGSGANVLTF.

The V call is TRBV10-3, the J call TRBJ2-6, with 7 bases matching TRBD1. J gave up 4 bases and V 4 bases, and 13 bases lay outside the gene matches. CDR1 and CDR2 from the germline V gene are ENHRY and SYGVKD. The CDR3 runs to 18 residues. DNA for the CDR3: TGTGCCATCAGTGCCCAAGGGGGCGGCGCCCCGGGGGCCAACGTCCTGACTTTC. Protein product: CAISAQGGGAPGANVLTF.

The table lists this clone with a count of one. The chain links TRBV6-1 to TRBJ2-7; 7 nucleotides align to TRBD1. V was pared by 1 base and J by 7 bases, with 4 bases of the junction left unmatched. Germline V gene data show CDR1 as MNHNS and CDR2 as SASEGT. The CDR3 has 13 amino acids. This CDR3 reads CASSEDRGGEQYF. Here the CDR3 DNA reads TGTGCCAGCAGTGAAGACAGGGGCGGGGAGCAGTACTTC.

CDR3 loop: CASQIGANVLTF. DNA for the CDR3: TGTGCCAGCCAGATAGGGGCCAACGTCCTGACTTTC. This sequence joins TRBV5-6 and TRBJ2-6; D call uncertain. The germline gives CDR1 SGHDT, CDR2 YYEEEE. The CDR3 contains 12 residues. Trimming shortened V by 7 bases and J by 4 bases, and 6 bases separated the two germline ends.

The sample holds one count of this clone. This rearrangement joins TRBV29-1 to TRBJ2-3; weak D call: TRBD1 (6 bases). Germline values: CDR1 SQVTM, CDR2 ANQGSEA. V shed 0 bases and J shed 2 bases, with 6 bases lying between them. The length of the CDR3 is 13 residues. For the CDR3, the DNA is TGCAGCGTTGAAGAGGGGGCCACAGATACGCAGTATTTT. The encoded protein is CSVEEGATDTQYF.

The rearrangement joins TRBV29-1 to TRBJ1-2; the D is unclear. Trimming cost V 3 bases and J 5 bases, with 4 bases left between them. The CDR3 is 10 amino acids. Per the germline V gene, CDR1 is SQVTM and CDR2 is ANQGSEA. The CDR3 region has the DNA TGCAGCGTTGATTCTTATGGCTACACCTTC. Its translation is CSVDSYGYTF.

This chain uses TRBV28 with TRBJ2-7, with 10 positions matching TRBD1. The CDR3 runs 14 residues. Germline V CDR1 and CDR2: MDHEN, SYDVKM. V shed 7 bases, J shed 5 bases, and the junction held 8 bases outside the gene matches. The CDR3 is CASNPTGGMDEQYF. The CDR3 bases are TGTGCCAGCAATCCGACAGGGGGCATGGACGAGCAGTACTTC.

This rearrangement joins TRBV19 to TRBJ1-5, with D perhaps TRBD1 (6 bases). Germline loops: CDR1 LNHDA, CDR2 SQIVND (reference sequence). Trimming removed 8 bases from V and 6 bases from J, with 14 bases in between. CDR3 length: 13 residues. The CDR3 is CASANREFQPQHF. The CDR3 DNA follows: TGTGCCAGTGCCAACAGGGAATTTCAGCCCCAGCATTTT.

The gene calls are TRBV15 and TRBJ2-7; D is unclear. Germline CDR1 reads LNHNV; CDR2 reads YYDKDF (reference sequence). The CDR3 runs to 13 residues. The V gene lost 1 base and the J gene lost 2 bases, with 6 bases spanning the gap. CDR3 loop: CATSRGGTYEQYF. CDR3 DNA: TGTGCCACCAGCAGAGGCGGAACCTACGAGCAGTACTTC.

J is TRBJ1-3 and V is TRBV28, with D tentatively TRBD1 (5 bases). V dropped 4 bases and J dropped 4 bases, with 8 bases sitting between them. The length of the CDR3 is 13 residues. Germline V gives CDR1 MDHEN, CDR2 SYDVKM. The CDR3 sequence is CASSWGGGNTIYF. The CDR3, as DNA: TGTGCCAGCAGTTGGGGGGGAGGAAACACCATATATTTT.

The chain couples TRBV7-3 to TRBJ2-1; perhaps TRBD2 as D (5 bases). V was clipped by 8 bases and J by 7 bases, with 15 bases between them. This CDR3 is built from 13 residues. Germline V gene data show CDR1 as SGHTA and CDR2 as FQGTGA. The CDR3 here is CASDSGNGNEQFF. In DNA form, the CDR3 reads TGTGCCAGCGACTCGGGAAATGGGAATGAGCAGTTCTTC.

This chain connects TRBV30 to TRBJ2-3, with 13 bases that match TRBD2. Germline V CDR1 and CDR2: GTSNPN, SVGIG (reference sequence). The CDR3 is 14 residues long. Germline trimming cut 8 bases from V and 4 bases from J; bases unmatched to any gene: 6. In DNA form, the CDR3 reads TGTGCCAAAACTAGCGGGAGGGCGGCAGATACGCAGTATTTT. Its protein product is CAKTSGRAADTQYF. The full variable domain, completed using reference TRBV30 and TRBJ2-3, is SQTIHQWPATLVQPVGSPLSLECTVEGTSNPNLYWYRQAAGRGLQLLFYSVGIGQISSEVPQNLSASRPQDRQFILSSKKLLLSDSGFYLCAKTSGRAADTQYFGPGTRLTVL.

The V and J genes are TRBV30 and TRBJ2-1; D perhaps matches TRBD2 (6 bases). Germline CDR1 reads GTSNPN; CDR2 reads SVGIG (reference sequence). The CDR3 has 15 amino acids. The germline V and J ends were trimmed by 1 base and 4 bases, with 14 bases remaining between them. CDR3 amino acids: CAWSAGTSYYNEQFF. Written as DNA, the CDR3 is TGTGCCTGGAGTGCGGGGACTTCTTATTACAATGAGCAGTTCTTC.

This clone showed up just once. The chain recombines TRBV28 with TRBJ2-7; TRBD1 aligns across 7 bases. The V gene's germline CDR1 is MDHEN and CDR2 SYDVKM. The V gene end was trimmed by 6 bases and the J gene end by 1 base; junction bases not matched to a gene: 15. CDR3 length equals 17 residues. In DNA form, the CDR3 reads TGTGCCAGCAGCCCACCTACTCCCGACAGGGCATCCTACGAGCAGTACTTC. Amino acid sequence: CASSPPTPDRASYEQYF.

This chain links TRBV28 with TRBJ2-3, with TRBD2 matching over 9 bases. V lost 5 bases to trimming and J lost 5 bases; unmatched junction nucleotides: 8. This CDR3 has 15 residues. Germline CDR1 MDHEN, CDR2 SYDVKM. The CDR3 DNA sequence: TGTGCCAGCAGTGATAGCGGGAGTCTCGGAGATACGCAGTATTTT. The encoded protein is CASSDSGSLGDTQYF.

J is TRBJ2-1 and V is TRBV28, with TRBD2 matching 11 bases. With V trimmed by 5 bases and J by 4 bases, 13 bases remained unmatched. This CDR3 has 18 residues. In germline, CDR1 is MDHEN, CDR2 SYDVKM. For the CDR3, the DNA is TGTGCCAGCAGTCCGACTAGCGGGAAAGTCGAGCGATACAATGAGCAGTTCTTC. This gives the protein CASSPTSGKVERYNEQFF.